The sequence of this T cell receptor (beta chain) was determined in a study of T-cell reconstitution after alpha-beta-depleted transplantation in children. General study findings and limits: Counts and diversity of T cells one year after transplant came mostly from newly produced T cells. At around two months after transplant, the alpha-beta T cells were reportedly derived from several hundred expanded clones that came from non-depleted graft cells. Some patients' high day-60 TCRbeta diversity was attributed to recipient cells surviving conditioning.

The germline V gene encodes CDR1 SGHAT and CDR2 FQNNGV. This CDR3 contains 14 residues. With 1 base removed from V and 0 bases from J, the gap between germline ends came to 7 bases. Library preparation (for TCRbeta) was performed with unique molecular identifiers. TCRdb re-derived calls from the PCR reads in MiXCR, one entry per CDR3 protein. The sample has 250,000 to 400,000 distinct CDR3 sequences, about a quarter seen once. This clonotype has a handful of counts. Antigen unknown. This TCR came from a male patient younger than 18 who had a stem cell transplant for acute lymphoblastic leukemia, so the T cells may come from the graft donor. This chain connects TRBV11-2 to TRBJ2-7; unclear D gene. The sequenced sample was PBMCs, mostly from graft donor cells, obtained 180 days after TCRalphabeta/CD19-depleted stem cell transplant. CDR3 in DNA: TGTGCCAGCAGCTTAGTTTATTACTCCTACGAGCAGTACTTC. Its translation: CASSLVYYSYEQYF.